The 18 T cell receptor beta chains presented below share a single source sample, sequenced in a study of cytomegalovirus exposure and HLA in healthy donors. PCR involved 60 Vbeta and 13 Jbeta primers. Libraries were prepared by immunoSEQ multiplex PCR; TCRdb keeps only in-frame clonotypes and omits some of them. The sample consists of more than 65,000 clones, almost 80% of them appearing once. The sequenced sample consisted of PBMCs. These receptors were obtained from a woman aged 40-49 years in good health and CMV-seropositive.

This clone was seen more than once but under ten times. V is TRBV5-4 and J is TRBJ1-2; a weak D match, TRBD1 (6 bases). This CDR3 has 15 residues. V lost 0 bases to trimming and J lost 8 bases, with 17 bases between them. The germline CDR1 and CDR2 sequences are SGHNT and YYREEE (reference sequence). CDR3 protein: CASSLERLGGEGYTF. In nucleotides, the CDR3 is TGTGCCAGCAGCTTGGAGCGCCTAGGGGGTGAAGGCTACACCTTC.

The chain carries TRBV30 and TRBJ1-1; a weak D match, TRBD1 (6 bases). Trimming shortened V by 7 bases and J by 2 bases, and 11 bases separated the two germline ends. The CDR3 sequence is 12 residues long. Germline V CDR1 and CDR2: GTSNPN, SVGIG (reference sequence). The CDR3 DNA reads TGTGCCTACAGGGATAGTAACACTGAAGCTTTCTTT. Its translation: CAYRDSNTEAFF.

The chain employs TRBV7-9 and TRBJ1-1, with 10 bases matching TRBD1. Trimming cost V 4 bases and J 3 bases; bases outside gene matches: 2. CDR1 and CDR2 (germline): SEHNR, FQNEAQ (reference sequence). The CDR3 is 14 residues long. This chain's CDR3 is CASSSGTGDTEAFF. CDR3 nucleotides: TGTGCCAGCAGCTCCGGGACAGGGGACACTGAAGCTTTCTTT.

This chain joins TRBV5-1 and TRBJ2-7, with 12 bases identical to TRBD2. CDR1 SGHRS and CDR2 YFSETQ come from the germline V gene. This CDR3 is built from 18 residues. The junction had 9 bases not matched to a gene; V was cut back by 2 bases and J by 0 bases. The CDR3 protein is CASSFPSGGDIFSYEQYF. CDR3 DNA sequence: TGCGCCAGCAGCTTCCCTAGCGGGGGGGATATATTCTCCTACGAGCAGTACTTC.

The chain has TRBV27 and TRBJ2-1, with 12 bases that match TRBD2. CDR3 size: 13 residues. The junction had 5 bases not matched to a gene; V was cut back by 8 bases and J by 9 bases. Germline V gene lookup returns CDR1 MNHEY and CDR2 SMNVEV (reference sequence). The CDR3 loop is CASRWTSGTEQFF. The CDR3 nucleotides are TGTGCCAGCCGCTGGACTAGCGGGACTGAGCAGTTCTTC.

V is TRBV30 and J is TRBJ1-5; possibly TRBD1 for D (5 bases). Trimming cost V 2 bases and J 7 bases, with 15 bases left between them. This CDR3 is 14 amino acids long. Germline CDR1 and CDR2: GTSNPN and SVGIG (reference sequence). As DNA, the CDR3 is TGTGCCTGGAGTCCACTCTCAGGGTCACAGCCCCAGCATTTT. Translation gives CAWSPLSGSQPQHF.

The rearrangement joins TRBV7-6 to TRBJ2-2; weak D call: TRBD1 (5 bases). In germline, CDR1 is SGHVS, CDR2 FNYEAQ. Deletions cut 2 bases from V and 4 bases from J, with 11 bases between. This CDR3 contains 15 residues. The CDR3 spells CASSLPVGATGELFF. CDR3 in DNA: TGTGCCAGCAGCTTACCAGTTGGGGCCACCGGGGAGCTGTTTTTT.

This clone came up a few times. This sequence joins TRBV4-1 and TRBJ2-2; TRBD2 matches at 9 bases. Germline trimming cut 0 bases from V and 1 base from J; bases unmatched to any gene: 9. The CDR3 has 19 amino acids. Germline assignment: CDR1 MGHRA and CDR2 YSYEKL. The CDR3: CASSQERASGGLNTGELFF. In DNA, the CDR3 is TGCGCCAGCAGCCAAGAGAGGGCGAGCGGGGGGTTGAACACCGGGGAGCTGTTTTTT.

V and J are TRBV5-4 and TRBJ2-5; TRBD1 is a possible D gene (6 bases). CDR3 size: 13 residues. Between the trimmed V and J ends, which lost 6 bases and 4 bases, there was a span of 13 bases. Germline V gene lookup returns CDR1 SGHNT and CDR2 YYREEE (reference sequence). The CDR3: CASKEGDRETQYF. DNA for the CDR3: TGTGCCAGCAAAGAGGGGGACCGAGAGACCCAGTACTTC.

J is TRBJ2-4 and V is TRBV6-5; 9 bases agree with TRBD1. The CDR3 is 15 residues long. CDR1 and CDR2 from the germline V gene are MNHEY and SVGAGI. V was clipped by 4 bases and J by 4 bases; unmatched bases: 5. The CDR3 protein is CASSSYGTGKNIQYF. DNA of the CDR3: TGTGCCAGCAGTTCCTACGGGACAGGGAAAAACATTCAGTACTTC.

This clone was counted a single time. For the CDR3, the DNA is TGTGCCAGCAGCAACTTTGAAGCCAGACAGGACTCCTATAATTCACCCCTCCACTTT. Amino acids: CASSNFEARQDSYNSPLHF. The rearrangement links TRBV21-1 to TRBJ1-6; whether TRBD1, the table's D call, matches the DNA was not checked. TRBV21-1 is described as a pseudogene. The CDR3 consists of 19 residues.

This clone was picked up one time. The chain's CDR3 is CASSPSQGNYGYTF. The CDR3 DNA follows: TGTGCCAGCTCACCGAGTCAGGGAAACTATGGCTACACCTTC. The chain couples TRBV18 to TRBJ1-2; TRBD1 is a possible D gene (5 bases). In germline, CDR1 is KGHSH, CDR2 LQKENI. V lost 3 bases to trimming and J lost 2 bases, with 10 bases between them. The CDR3 has 14 residues. Together with reference TRBV18 and TRBJ1-2, the CDR3 gives the full variable domain: NAGVMQNPRHLVRRRGQEARLRCSPMKGHSHVYWYRQLPEEGLKFMVYLQKENIIDESGMPKERFSAEFPKEGPSILRIQQVVRGDSAAYFCASSPSQGNYGYTFGSGTRLTVV.

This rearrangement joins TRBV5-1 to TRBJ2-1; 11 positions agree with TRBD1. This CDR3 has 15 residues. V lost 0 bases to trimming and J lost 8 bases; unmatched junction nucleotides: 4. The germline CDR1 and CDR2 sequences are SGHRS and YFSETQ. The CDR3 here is CASSLEGQGADEQFF. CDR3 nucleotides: TGCGCCAGCAGCTTGGAAGGACAGGGGGCCGATGAGCAGTTCTTC.

The CDR3 nucleotides read TGTGCCTGGGGGACAGGGGGCCAAGAGACCCAGTACTTC. As protein: CAWGTGGQETQYF. The J gene is TRBJ2-5, the V gene TRBV30, with TRBD1 matching over 11 bases. The J segment lost 1 base and the V segment lost 5 bases, leaving 0 bases of the junction unmatched. Germline CDR1 GTSNPN, CDR2 SVGIG (reference sequence). The CDR3 totals 13 residues.

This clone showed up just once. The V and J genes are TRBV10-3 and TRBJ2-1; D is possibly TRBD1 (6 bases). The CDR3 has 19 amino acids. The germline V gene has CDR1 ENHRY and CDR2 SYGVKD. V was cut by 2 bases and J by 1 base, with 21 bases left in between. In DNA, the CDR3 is TGTGCCATCAGTGAGGTCAGGGGAATGTTTTCGGGGTCCTACAATGAGCAGTTCTTC. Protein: CAISEVRGMFSGSYNEQFF.

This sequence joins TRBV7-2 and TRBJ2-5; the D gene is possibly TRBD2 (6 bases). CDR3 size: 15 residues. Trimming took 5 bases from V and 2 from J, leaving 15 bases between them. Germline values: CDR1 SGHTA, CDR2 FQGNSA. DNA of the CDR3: TGTGCCAGCAGCCCCCCCGGGGGAGTGCAAGAGACCCAGTACTTC. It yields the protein CASSPPGGVQETQYF.

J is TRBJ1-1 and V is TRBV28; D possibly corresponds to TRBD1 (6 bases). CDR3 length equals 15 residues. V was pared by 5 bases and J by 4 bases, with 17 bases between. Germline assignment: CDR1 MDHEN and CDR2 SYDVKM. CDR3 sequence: CASSLTQGTGTEAFF. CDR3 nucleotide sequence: TGTGCCAGCAGTCTCACCCAGGGGACCGGCACTGAAGCTTTCTTT.

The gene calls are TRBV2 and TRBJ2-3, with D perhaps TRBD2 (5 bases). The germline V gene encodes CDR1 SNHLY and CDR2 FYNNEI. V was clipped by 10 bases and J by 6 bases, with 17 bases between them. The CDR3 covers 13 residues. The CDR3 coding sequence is TGTGCCACCAACCCTACACGAGGGGATACGCAGTATTTT. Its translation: CATNPTRGDTQYF.